The 19 T cell receptor beta chains below were found in one sample sequenced in a study of shared clonotypes between healthy human individuals. CD8 cells classed as naive were CD45RO-negative and positively selected for CCR7, excluding terminally differentiated effector memory CD45RA+ cells. TCRdb's copy holds only in-frame clones and misses some; the assay was immunoSEQ multiplex PCR. The table records millions of clones, roughly 94% of them present only once. The sequencing sample was made of naive CD8+ T cells sorted from blood. Receptor source: a man aged 18 to 30 in good health.

V and J are TRBV4-1 and TRBJ1-2, with D tentatively TRBD1 (6 bases). CDR1 and CDR2 (germline): MGHRA, YSYEKL. The CDR3 is made up of 15 amino acids. V lost 0 bases, J lost 6 bases, and 14 bases lay in between. CDR3 amino acids: CASSQEVQGIDGYTF. CDR3 sequence (DNA): TGCGCCAGCAGCCAAGAGGTCCAGGGGATCGATGGCTACACCTTC.

The chain couples TRBV2 to TRBJ2-1; 9 positions agree with TRBD1. Germline CDR1 and CDR2: SNHLY and FYNNEI. The ends lost 8 bases at V and 8 bases at J; junction bases unmatched: 19. CDR3 length: 17 residues. The CDR3 nucleotides read TGTGCCAGCTCCAGCTCCTGGGGGACAGGGTCTCGATATGAGCAGTTCTTC. Amino acid sequence: CASSSSWGTGSRYEQFF.

This clone showed up just once. The chain has TRBV6-6 and TRBJ2-5; no reliable D call. Germline CDR1 and CDR2: MNHNY and SVGAGI (reference sequence). V lost 5 bases and J lost 7, with 11 bases in between. The length of the CDR3 is 12 residues. The CDR3 reads CASSPVGGTQYF. The CDR3 DNA follows: TGTGCCAGCAGTCCCGTGGGCGGGACCCAGTACTTC.

Notes on this clone: Other nucleotide sequences in the sample specify the same CDR3. V and J are TRBV5-6 and TRBJ2-7; D not certain. V was clipped by 0 bases and J by 4 bases, with 5 bases between them. Germline CDR1 reads SGHDT; CDR2 reads YYEEEE. The CDR3 totals 12 residues. The CDR3, as DNA: TGTGCCAGCAGCTTGGAGGGTTACGAGCAGTACTTC. This translates into CASSLEGYEQYF.

The gene calls are TRBV7-4 and TRBJ2-7; 10 bases are shared with TRBD2. The CDR3 is 20 residues long. V trimming: 2 bases; J trimming: 3 bases; junction bases outside the gene matches: 19. Germline V gene lookup returns CDR1 SGHVT and CDR2 SQSDAQ. CDR3: CASSLLPSSGRRNCIYEQYF. In DNA, the CDR3 is TGTGCCAGCAGCTTATTACCGTCTAGCGGGAGACGCAATTGCATCTACGAGCAGTACTTC.

The genes are TRBV6-1 and TRBJ2-7; D gene ambiguous. Between the trimmed V and J ends, which lost 4 bases and 13 bases, there was a span of 11 bases. CDR1 is MNHNS and CDR2 is SASEGT in the germline V gene. The CDR3 sequence is 10 residues long. The CDR3 protein is CASSGSSPYF. CDR3 bases: TGTGCCAGCAGTGGCAGTAGTCCATACTTC.

The chain couples TRBV5-1 to TRBJ1-1, with D hard to call. Germline V lookup: CDR1 SGHRS, CDR2 YFSETQ. V was pared by 0 bases and J by 3 bases, with 9 bases between. The CDR3 consists of 14 residues. The CDR3, as DNA: TGCGCCAGCAGCTTGGCCCCGGAATACACTGAAGCTTTCTTT. It encodes CASSLAPEYTEAFF.

V usage is TRBV28 and J usage is TRBJ2-7, with D perhaps given as TRBD1 or TRBD2 (5 bases each). V was pared by 2 bases and J by 7 bases, with 18 bases between. The CDR3 totals 15 residues. The germline V gene has CDR1 MDHEN and CDR2 SYDVKM. CDR3 residues: CASSLEGHPRREQYF. The CDR3 DNA sequence: TGTGCCAGCAGTTTAGAGGGGCACCCTCGGCGGGAGCAGTACTTC.

The rearrangement links TRBV6-6 to TRBJ2-7; 7 bases are shared with TRBD2. Germline values: CDR1 MNHNY, CDR2 SVGAGI (reference sequence). J was trimmed by 6 bases and V by 0 bases; bases with no gene match: 2. The CDR3 sequence is 13 residues long. The CDR3 is CASSYSGGFEQYF. As DNA, the CDR3 is TGTGCCAGCAGTTACTCGGGAGGGTTCGAGCAGTACTTC.

This chain links TRBV9 with TRBJ2-1; D perhaps matches TRBD1 (6 bases). The ends were cut back, 0 bases at V and 7 bases at J, with 11 bases in the middle. Per the germline V gene, CDR1 is SGDLS and CDR2 is YYNGEE. The CDR3 is 14 amino acids. CDR3 sequence reads: CASSVGQAINEQFF. CDR3 coding DNA: TGTGCCAGCAGCGTAGGACAGGCTATTAATGAGCAGTTCTTC.

J is TRBJ2-2 and V is TRBV9; either TRBD1 or TRBD2 may supply D (5 bases each). The V gene's germline CDR1 is SGDLS and CDR2 YYNGEE. The V end lost 4 bases, the J end lost 7 bases, and 23 bases lay between the germline ends. The length of the CDR3 is 17 residues. CDR3: CASSIGYAGTTGGELFF. CDR3 bases: TGTGCCAGCAGCATAGGCTATGCCGGGACGACTGGCGGGGAGCTGTTTTTT. The entire variable domain, with the rest obtained from reference TRBV9 and TRBJ2-2, is as follows: DSGVTQTPKHLITATGQRVTLRCSPRSGDLSVYWYQQSLDQGLQFLIQYYNGEERAKGNILERFSAQQFPDLHSELNLSSLELGDSALYFCASSIGYAGTTGGELFFGEGSRLTVL.

J is TRBJ2-3 and V is TRBV7-8; D is ambiguous. Looked up from germline, CDR1 is SGHVS and CDR2 is FQNEAQ. The length of the CDR3 is 16 residues. The V end was cut by 5 bases, the J end by 0 bases, with 15 bases between. The CDR3 region has the DNA TGTGCCAGCAGCCTAGAGACTGGGCCTAGCACAGATACGCAGTATTTT. This encodes CASSLETGPSTDTQYF.

The rearrangement joins TRBV11-2 to TRBJ2-7; 10 bases line up with TRBD2. Germline V gene sequence: CDR1 SGHAT, CDR2 FQNNGV. V lost 5 bases to trimming and J lost 2 bases; unmatched junction nucleotides: 6. The CDR3 contains 15 residues. The CDR3 here is CASSPEAGGTYEQYF. The CDR3 DNA is TGTGCCAGCAGCCCAGAAGCGGGGGGGACCTACGAGCAGTACTTC. Full variable domain (rest looked up from reference TRBV11-2 and TRBJ2-7): EAGVAQSPRYKIIEKRQSVAFWCNPISGHATLYWYQQILGQGPKLLIQFQNNGVVDDSQLPKDRFSAERLKGVDSTLKIQPAKLEDSAVYLCASSPEAGGTYEQYFGPGTRLTVT.

The V call is TRBV5-4, the J call TRBJ1-1, with 7 bases lining up with TRBD1. V lost 5 bases, J lost 3 bases, and 1 base stayed unmatched. Germline V gives CDR1 SGHNT, CDR2 YYREEE (reference sequence). The CDR3 sequence is 12 residues long. In nucleotides, the CDR3 is TGTGCCAGCAGGGGGACAGACACTGAAGCTTTCTTT. Its protein is CASRGTDTEAFF.

The V gene is TRBV7-8, the J gene TRBJ2-6, with D perhaps matching TRBD2 (6 bases). V was pared by 4 bases and J by 4 bases, with 23 bases between. CDR1 is SGHVS and CDR2 is FQNEAQ in the germline V gene. This CDR3 is built from 19 residues. This CDR3 is CASSSSEGSPLLGANVLTF. The CDR3 DNA follows: TGTGCCAGCAGCTCCTCGGAGGGCAGTCCCCTTCTGGGGGCCAACGTCCTGACTTTC.

A word on this clone: The junction departs from germline at one end; a sequencing error may be responsible. The chain uses TRBV7-9 and TRBJ1-1; D is perhaps TRBD1 (6 bases). The germline CDR1 and CDR2 sequences are SEHNR and FQNEAQ (reference sequence). The CDR3 is made up of 13 amino acids. The CDR3 is CAGRSIQGIEAFF. DNA of the CDR3: TGTGCCGGCAGATCGATCCAGGGGATTGAAGCTTTCTTT.

The chain carries TRBV9 and TRBJ2-7; 13 bases match TRBD2. The ends lost 0 bases at V and 6 bases at J; junction bases unmatched: 6. There are 16 residues in the CDR3. The germline V gene encodes CDR1 SGDLS and CDR2 YYNGEE. CDR3 DNA: TGTGCCAGCAGCGTAGGCCCGGGACTAGCGGGGTTCGAGCAGTACTTC. Protein product: CASSVGPGLAGFEQYF.

The chain combines TRBV25-1 with TRBJ2-1; 12 nucleotides agree with TRBD2. CDR1 and CDR2 (germline): MGHDK, SYGVNS. After removal of 4 bases from V and 5 bases from J, the junction contained 0 bases not matched to a gene. CDR3 length equals 14 residues. The CDR3 here is CASSGLAGDNEQFF. The CDR3 DNA reads TGTGCCAGCAGTGGACTAGCGGGGGACAATGAGCAGTTCTTC.

On this clone itself: Other nucleotide sequences in the sample specify the same CDR3. The CDR3 loop reads CASSLEGGYEQYF. CDR3 coding DNA: TGTGCCAGCAGCTTGGAGGGCGGCTACGAGCAGTACTTC. The V and J genes are TRBV5-6 and TRBJ2-7; D gene uncertain. The CDR3 spans 13 residues. Deletions cut 0 bases from V and 3 bases from J, with 7 bases between. Germline lookup yields CDR1 SGHDT and CDR2 YYEEEE.